What follows are 20 T cell receptor beta chains derived from one specimen sequenced in a study of Ad26.COV2.S vaccination and SARS-CoV-2 variants. The repertoire was sequenced with immunoSEQ multiplex PCR; TCRdb's copy has only in-frame clones and lacks some. The sample lists some 330,000 clones, 85% to 90% seen once, with around 5.5% in the top ten. Treatment specified: some 19 received Ad26.COV2.S at low or high dose, single or two shots; about 5 received placebo; per-sample allocation not given. Sampling occurred on day 63 after the first vaccine or placebo injection. The sample consisted of peripheral blood, taken in a trial of Ad26.COV2.S vaccine versus placebo. These receptors all come from a person aged 18-65 years who received the Ad26.COV2.S COVID-19 vaccine or a placebo.

The rearrangement joins TRBV5-4 to TRBJ1-1; TRBD1 matches at 8 bases. The V gene end was trimmed by 4 bases and the J gene end by 2 bases; junction bases not matched to a gene: 7. The CDR3 runs 15 residues. Germline-derived CDR1 and CDR2 are SGHNT and YYREEE (reference sequence). CDR3 coding DNA: TGTGCCAGCAGCCATGGACAGGGTCCAAACACTGAAGCTTTCTTT. Translated, it gives CASSHGQGPNTEAFF.

The chain uses TRBV9 and TRBJ2-6; D is ambiguous. Trimming removed 0 bases from V and 3 bases from J, with 4 bases in between. Germline V CDR1 and CDR2: SGDLS, YYNGEE. The CDR3 sequence is 14 residues long. CDR3 sequence (DNA): TGTGCCAGCAGCGTAGAGGATGGGGCCAACGTCCTGACTTTC. Protein product: CASSVEDGANVLTF.

V is TRBV11-3 and J is TRBJ2-3, with 8 bases aligning to TRBD1. Germline V CDR1 and CDR2: SGHNT, YENEEA. The CDR3 is 15 residues long. Trimming cost V 5 bases and J 5 bases; bases outside gene matches: 9. The chain's CDR3 is CASSLSGQGLDTQYF. The DNA for the CDR3 is TGTGCCAGCAGCCTCTCCGGACAGGGTTTAGATACGCAGTATTTT.

The chain combines TRBV6-2 or TRBV6-3 with TRBJ2-7, with D tentatively TRBD2 (6 bases). Per germline, CDR1 MNHEY and CDR2 SVGEGT. The CDR3 loop spans 16 amino acids. V was pared by 0 bases and J by 3 bases, with 15 bases between. CDR3 sequence (DNA): TGTGCCAGCAGTTACTCGACGGGGACTCCCAGCTACGAGCAGTACGTC. Protein sequence: CASSYSTGTPSYEQYV.

Of note for this clone: The identical CDR3 is also encoded by other nucleotide sequences in the sample. The V gene is TRBV28, the J gene TRBJ1-2; D is possibly TRBD1 (5 bases). Trimming took 3 bases from V and 3 from J, leaving 20 bases between them. This CDR3 is 17 amino acids long. Germline V gene lookup returns CDR1 MDHEN and CDR2 SYDVKM. The CDR3, as DNA: TGTGCCAGCAGTTTTGTCTCTTCGGGGGGGGAGGACTATGGCTACACCTTC. Translation: CASSFVSSGGEDYGYTF.

In this sample, this clone turned up once. This chain uses TRBV6-4 with TRBJ2-1; TRBD2 agrees at 15 bases. V trimming: 2 bases; J trimming: 7 bases; junction bases outside the gene matches: 0. Germline lookup yields CDR1 MRHNA and CDR2 SNTAGT. This CDR3 is 15 amino acids long. In DNA form, the CDR3 reads TGTGCCAGCAGTGACGGGACTAGCGGGGGGAATGAGCAGTTCTTC. Translation gives CASSDGTSGGNEQFF.

V and J are TRBV4-3 and TRBJ1-1; unclear D gene. V was trimmed by 0 bases and J by 10 bases, leaving 18 bases between them. Germline values: CDR1 LGHNA, CDR2 YSLEER. This CDR3 contains 15 residues. The CDR3 DNA follows: TGCGCCAGCAGCCAAGATTCTGGAGGTGGGGTGGGAGCTTTCTTT. Translated: CASSQDSGGGVGAFF.

This clone showed up just a few times. This sequence joins TRBV5-1 and TRBJ1-2; TRBD1 is a possible D gene (6 bases). CDR3 length: 19 amino acids. Germline V CDR1 and CDR2: SGHRS, YFSETQ. V was trimmed by 7 bases and J by 0 bases, leaving 28 bases between them. The CDR3 coding sequence is TGCGCCAGCCGATGGGGCGGTGGGGACACCGGTTTAGCTAACTATGGCTACACCTTC. It is translated as CASRWGGGDTGLANYGYTF.

V and J are TRBV7-8 and TRBJ1-6; D is perhaps TRBD1 (5 bases). The CDR3 runs to 15 residues. V was shortened by 0 bases and J by 10 bases, with 13 bases between the two germline ends. The germline CDR1 and CDR2 sequences are SGHVS and FQNEAQ. The CDR3 region has the DNA TGTGCCAGCAGCTTAGCGCACGCAGGGCGGTCACCCCTCCACTTT. Its protein is CASSLAHAGRSPLHF.

The chain has TRBV3-1 (or the pseudogene TRBV3-2) and TRBJ2-2; 14 bases match TRBD2. This CDR3 is 17 amino acids long. V was pared by 4 bases and J by 2 bases, with 3 bases of the junction left unmatched. Germline V gene lookup returns CDR1 LGHDT and CDR2 YNNKEL (reference sequence). The CDR3 sequence is CASSPGTSGSNTGELFF. CDR3 sequence (DNA): TGTGCCAGCAGCCCCGGGACTAGCGGGAGCAACACCGGGGAGCTGTTTTTT.

In the case of this clone: A read error may account for a junction end that differs from germline. In nucleotides, the CDR3 is TGTGTCAGCAGCTTAGGACTAAGGCAAGAGACCCAGTACTTC. Protein product: CVSSLGLRQETQYF. The chain links TRBV7-2 to TRBJ2-5; possible D gene TRBD2, 6 bases. Germline values: CDR1 SGHTA, CDR2 FQGNSA. The CDR3 sequence is 14 residues long.

The chain uses TRBV20-1 and TRBJ2-7; TRBD1 matches 7 bases. The V segment lost 3 bases and the J segment 4 bases; nucleotides outside the gene matches: 9. Germline values: CDR1 DFQATT, CDR2 SNEGSKA (reference sequence). The CDR3 spans 14 residues. The CDR3: CSASKDRLEYEQYF. The CDR3 DNA follows: TGCAGTGCTAGTAAGGACAGGCTTGAGTACGAGCAGTACTTC.

V is TRBV7-9 and J is TRBJ1-1; D gene ambiguous. This CDR3 is built from 13 residues. CDR1 SEHNR and CDR2 FQNEAQ come from the germline V gene (reference sequence). Between the trimmed V and J ends, which lost 2 bases and 5 bases, there was a span of 9 bases. DNA for the CDR3: TGTGCCAGCAGCTTACTCCTAGGGACTGAAGCTTTCTTT. Its protein product is CASSLLLGTEAFF.

This chain links TRBV7-9 with TRBJ1-1; TRBD1 matches at 7 bases. Germline V gene data show CDR1 as SEHNR and CDR2 as FQNEAQ (reference sequence). The V segment lost 3 bases and the J segment 0 bases; nucleotides outside the gene matches: 4. The CDR3 runs to 15 residues. The CDR3 loop is CASSFSTGLNTEAFF. In DNA form, the CDR3 reads TGTGCCAGCAGCTTCTCGACAGGGCTGAACACTGAAGCTTTCTTT.

This clone was found once. The V and J genes are TRBV11-3 and TRBJ2-3, with D uncertain. CDR1 and CDR2 from the germline V gene are SGHNT and YENEEA. V was shortened by 6 bases and J by 1 base, with 14 bases between the two germline ends. The CDR3 has 15 residues. The CDR3 spells CASRSREEGTDTQYF. The CDR3 nucleotides are TGTGCCAGCAGGTCGCGAGAAGAGGGCACAGATACGCAGTATTTT.

This clone was seen a handful of times. The V gene is TRBV2, the J gene TRBJ2-7, with D unclear. Trimming removed 1 base from V and 3 bases from J, with 7 bases in between. Germline values: CDR1 SNHLY, CDR2 FYNNEI. CDR3 length: 13 amino acids. CDR3 bases: TGTGCCAGCAGTGAAGTGGGCGGCTACGAGCAGTACTTC. Translated, it gives CASSEVGGYEQYF.

This sequence joins TRBV27 and TRBJ1-2, with D tentatively TRBD1 (6 bases). V was shortened by 2 bases and J by 2 bases, with 9 bases between the two germline ends. The length of the CDR3 is 14 residues. The germline gives CDR1 MNHEY, CDR2 SMNVEV (reference sequence). Here the CDR3 reads CASSLRGGNYGYTF. For the CDR3, the DNA is TGTGCCAGCAGTTTAAGGGGGGGGAACTATGGCTACACCTTC.

V and J are TRBV7-8 and TRBJ1-5; D may be TRBD1 (6 bases). Per germline, CDR1 SGHVS and CDR2 FQNEAQ. CDR3 size: 15 residues. V was cut by 5 bases and J by 3 bases, with 14 bases left in between. The CDR3 sequence: CASSPGAGYNQPQHF. The CDR3, as DNA: TGTGCCAGCAGCCCAGGGGCAGGATACAATCAGCCCCAGCATTTT.

V and J are TRBV7-2 and TRBJ2-5, with TRBD2 identical over 7 bases. V was pared by 5 bases and J by 4 bases, with 7 bases of the junction left unmatched. Germline V gene data show CDR1 as SGHTA and CDR2 as FQGNSA. CDR3 length: 14 residues. Here the CDR3 DNA reads TGTGCCAGCAGCCTACTAGCGCAGGGAGAGACCCAGTACTTC. Its protein product is CASSLLAQGETQYF. Based on the CDR3 plus reference TRBV7-2 and TRBJ2-5, the full variable domain is GAGVSQSPSNKVTEKGKDVELRCDPISGHTALYWYRQSLGQGLEFLIYFQGNSAPDKSGLPSDRFSAERTGGSVSTLTIQRTQQEDSAVYLCASSLLAQGETQYFGPGTRLLVL.

The rearrangement links TRBV4-1 to TRBJ1-6; D not certain. The CDR3 sequence is 16 residues long. Germline lookup yields CDR1 MGHRA and CDR2 YSYEKL. The V and J ends lost 4 bases and 7 bases respectively, with 17 bases between them. The CDR3 spells CASSRVRTEGNSPLHF. The CDR3 region has the DNA TGCGCCAGCAGCCGGGTTAGGACGGAGGGCAATTCACCCCTCCACTTT.